Here is one T cell receptor (beta chain) with its context. The data were produced by immunoSEQ multiplex PCR, yet TCRdb's version contains in-frame clones alone and is incomplete. The sample shows about 1.1 million clones, about 80% of them seen only once. This sample was included in a study of shared clonotypes between healthy human individuals. The V gene's germline CDR1 is SNHLY and CDR2 FYNNEI. CDR3 size: 14 residues. V dropped 6 bases and J dropped 2 bases, with 13 bases sitting between them. The sequencing sample was made of memory CD4+ T cells from PBMCs. Subset in this sample: CD45RA-negative fraction. The genes are TRBV2 and TRBJ1-1; no reliable D call. The sequence was collected from a young man in good health. Some clones in this sample may be carry-over from other donors' samples. The chain's CDR3 is CASRLQYLNTEAFF. The CDR3 DNA is TGTGCCAGCAGGCTACAGTACCTAAACACTGAAGCTTTCTTT.